Included here is one TCR beta chain sequence, with context. Germline V gives CDR1 MNHEY, CDR2 SMNVEV (reference sequence). This CDR3 has 15 residues. V was shortened by 0 bases and J by 3 bases, with 12 bases between the two germline ends. Under the authors' procedure: Reference gene primer amplification yielded estimated nucleated cell counts. The protocol was immunoSEQ multiplex PCR, while the TCRdb copy is restricted to in-frame clones and leaves out a portion. The DNA gave D and trimming, while V, J and clone size come from that table. This sample carries about 170,000 clones, 70% to 80% of them seen once, and the ten largest clones take 7% to 10%. These data belong to a study of blood T cell repertoires in COVID-19. Study-level information: Acute-phase and convalescent COVID-19 samples originated in the United States, Italy and Spain. Sample material is recorded as cDNA or gDNA derived from T cells, B-cell-depleted T cells, or PBMCs.

This rearrangement joins TRBV27 to TRBJ2-7; D remains unclear. Sequenced material: peripheral blood. The receptor was derived from a man aged 60-69 years with acute or convalescent COVID-19. CDR3 loop: CASSLSVRYRYEQYF. Here the CDR3 DNA reads TGTGCCAGCAGTTTATCTGTCAGGTACCGCTACGAGCAGTACTTC.